Following are 21 T cell receptor beta chains from one sample sequenced in a study of shared clonotypes between healthy human individuals. Profiled with immunoSEQ multiplex PCR; TCRdb holds only in-frame clones, not every one. The repertoire includes some 470,000 clones, less than 80% of them detected once, and 10% to 15% sits in the top ten. The specimen sequenced was PBMCs. The receptors shown here come from a woman between 40 and 55 years old in good health. Some clones in this sample may be carry-over from other donors' samples.

This clone came up many times. This chain uses TRBV29-1 with TRBJ2-5, with 14 bases fitting TRBD2. J gave up 1 base and V 5 bases, and 6 bases lay outside the gene matches. CDR1 and CDR2 (germline): SQVTM, ANQGSEA. The CDR3 has 16 residues. CDR3 loop: CSVWTSGRPRQETQYF. Written as DNA, the CDR3 is TGCAGCGTTTGGACTAGCGGGAGGCCTCGCCAAGAGACCCAGTACTTC.

Concerning this clone: One junction end does not reproduce the germline sequence, and a read error may be involved. The rearrangement joins TRBV7-7 to TRBJ2-2, with 7 positions matching TRBD1. The CDR3 spans 15 residues. Per the germline V gene, CDR1 is SSHAT and CDR2 is FNYEAQ (reference sequence). CDR3 sequence: CASSPGTANTGELFF. The DNA for the CDR3 is TGTGCTAGCAGCCCCGGGACAGCGAACACCGGGGAGCTGTTTTTT.

The chain carries TRBV7-6 and TRBJ2-5; TRBD1 might be the D (7 bases). V lost 5 bases and J 5 bases, leaving 15 bases between the germline ends. Germline V gene sequence: CDR1 SGHVS, CDR2 FNYEAQ. The CDR3 runs 14 residues. The CDR3 region is CASSPSTGRETQYF. The CDR3 nucleotides are TGTGCCAGCAGCCCTTCGACAGGGAGGGAGACCCAGTACTTC. Variable domain in full (rest from reference TRBV7-6 and TRBJ2-5): GAGVSQSPRYKVTKRGQDVALRCDPISGHVSLYWYRQALGQGPEFLTYFNYEAQQDKSGLPNDRFSAERPEGSISTLTIQRTEQRDSAMYRCASSPSTGRETQYFGPGTRLLVL.

The chain employs TRBV10-3 and TRBJ2-7; 10 positions agree with TRBD1. The CDR3 length is 16 residues. Trimming took 2 bases from V and 1 from J; bases not matched to a gene: 5. Germline V gene lookup returns CDR1 ENHRY and CDR2 SYGVKD. The CDR3 coding sequence is TGTGCCATCAGTGAGCCCCGGGACAGGGGATCCTACGAGCAGTACTTC. Protein: CAISEPRDRGSYEQYF.

The V gene is TRBV19, the J gene TRBJ2-7, with D possibly TRBD2 on 6 matching bases. Germline V lookup: CDR1 LNHDA, CDR2 SQIVND (reference sequence). The CDR3 covers 16 residues. V shed 5 bases and J shed 6 bases, with 23 bases lying between them. CDR3 residues: CASSPTPGLETIEQYF. The DNA for the CDR3 is TGTGCCAGTAGTCCCACCCCGGGACTCGAGACCATCGAGCAGTACTTC. The complete variable domain, with remaining parts taken from reference TRBV19 and TRBJ2-7, reads DGGITQSPKYLFRKEGQNVTLSCEQNLNHDAMYWYRQDPGQGLRLIYYSQIVNDFQKGDIAEGYSVSREKKESFPLTVTSAQKNPTAFYLCASSPTPGLETIEQYFGPGTRLTVT.

This chain connects TRBV7-2 to TRBJ1-1; D is possibly TRBD1 (5 bases). The V gene lost 5 bases and the J gene lost 7 bases, with 17 bases spanning the gap. Germline V CDR1 and CDR2: SGHTA, FQGNSA. This CDR3 contains 14 residues. In nucleotides, the CDR3 is TGTGCCAGCAGCCAGCAATCGGGGACCGGTGAAGCTTTCTTT. It specifies CASSQQSGTGEAFF.

The chain links TRBV11-2 to TRBJ2-1; D is ambiguous. The germline gives CDR1 SGHAT, CDR2 FQNNGV. The CDR3 runs to 11 residues. V was cut by 6 bases and J by 7 bases, with 7 bases left in between. This chain's CDR3 is CASRTLNEQFF. The DNA for the CDR3 is TGTGCCAGCAGGACACTTAATGAGCAGTTCTTC.

This clone was recorded once. V and J are TRBV7-9 and TRBJ1-3, with D uncertain. V was cut by 5 bases and J by 0 bases, with 17 bases left in between. The CDR3 consists of 17 residues. In germline, CDR1 is SEHNR, CDR2 FQNEAQ (reference sequence). CDR3 region: CASSPPGWVSSGNTIYF. Written as DNA, the CDR3 is TGTGCCAGCAGCCCCCCGGGGTGGGTCAGCTCTGGAAACACCATATATTTT.

About this clone: Mismatch with germline at one junction end may stem from a read error. The chain links TRBV2 to TRBJ2-3; TRBD2 might be the D (5 bases). The CDR3 runs 16 residues. Germline V gives CDR1 SNHLY, CDR2 FYNNEI. The CDR3 spells CASSVNPRASRDTQYF. The CDR3 DNA reads as TGTGCCAGCAGTGTTAACCCTCGGGCTAGCAGAGATACGCAGTATTTT. Filled out from reference TRBV2 and TRBJ2-3, the complete variable domain reads EPEVTQTPSHQVTQMGQEVILRCVPISNHLYFYWYRQILGQKVEFLVSFYNNEISEKSEIFDDQFSVERPDGSNFTLKIRSTKLEDSAMYFCASSVNPRASRDTQYFGPGTRLTVL.

CDR3 protein: CASSLAGVSANYGYTF. CDR3 in DNA: TGTGCCAGCAGCTTAGCCGGGGTATCAGCTAACTATGGCTACACCTTC. The chain is built from TRBV11-2 and TRBJ1-2, with no clear D. This CDR3 is built from 16 residues. Germline CDR1 SGHAT, CDR2 FQNNGV. V lost 1 base to trimming and J lost 0 bases, with 12 bases between them.

This clone was counted ten times or more. Other DNA sequences in the sample encode the same CDR3. The chain's CDR3 is CASVAGDFSGANVLTF. The CDR3 DNA is TGTGCCAGCGTAGCGGGAGACTTTTCTGGGGCCAACGTCCTGACTTTC. The chain couples TRBV4-2 to TRBJ2-6, with 9 bases matching TRBD2. This CDR3 is built from 16 residues. With V trimmed by 8 bases and J by 1 base, 6 bases remained unmatched. From germline, CDR1 is LGHNA and CDR2 YNFKEQ.

The chain employs TRBV28 and TRBJ2-7; TRBD2 aligns across 10 bases. This CDR3 comprises 16 residues. Germline trimming cut 5 bases from V and 0 bases from J; bases unmatched to any gene: 7. Per the germline V gene, CDR1 is MDHEN and CDR2 is SYDVKM. As DNA, the CDR3 is TGTGCCAGCAGTCCCATTGGGACTAGCGACTCCTACGAGCAGTACTTC. Encoded protein: CASSPIGTSDSYEQYF.

In its sample, this clone was seen once. The V gene is TRBV28, the J gene TRBJ2-3; weak D call: TRBD2 (5 bases). The CDR3 sequence is 15 residues long. The germline CDR1 and CDR2 sequences are MDHEN and SYDVKM. V dropped 7 bases and J dropped 1 base, with 15 bases sitting between them. The CDR3 DNA sequence: TGTGCCAGCACTCTACGGGGTATAGGCACAGATACGCAGTATTTT. As protein: CASTLRGIGTDTQYF.

This clone has just one count. The CDR3 DNA is TGTGCCAGCAGTTTAATCCCTCTAACTAGCACAGATACGCAGTATTTT. Protein: CASSLIPLTSTDTQYF. This chain uses TRBV28 with TRBJ2-3, with no clear D. From germline, CDR1 is MDHEN and CDR2 SYDVKM. This CDR3 spans 16 amino acids. Trimming shortened V by 2 bases and J by 0 bases, and 12 bases separated the two germline ends.

A single count supports this clone. The rearrangement joins TRBV27 to TRBJ2-7; unclear D gene. Germline CDR1 is MNHEY and CDR2 is SMNVEV (reference sequence). V was clipped by 8 bases and J by 0 bases, with 17 bases between them. This CDR3 comprises 15 residues. In DNA form, the CDR3 reads TGTGCCAGCCTTGAAACGGCAGGCGTCTCCTACGAGCAGTACTTC. Its translation is CASLETAGVSYEQYF.

The V gene is TRBV7-6, the J gene TRBJ2-7; D uncertain. Trimming left V 1 base short and J 2 bases short, with 9 bases between. The CDR3 has 14 amino acids. The germline V gene has CDR1 SGHVS and CDR2 FNYEAQ. The DNA for the CDR3 is TGTGCCAGCAGCTTAGTTAGCACAGCCTACGAGCAGTACTTC. It codes for CASSLVSTAYEQYF.

This chain links TRBV11-3 with TRBJ2-3, with D uncertain. V was clipped by 0 bases and J by 4 bases, with 14 bases between them. Germline CDR1 SGHNT, CDR2 YENEEA. CDR3 size: 16 residues. CDR3 nucleotide sequence: TGTGCCAGCAGCTTAGAACCTAGGTTAGTGTCAGATACGCAGTATTTT. This translates into CASSLEPRLVSDTQYF.

The chain is built from TRBV30 and TRBJ2-7; D call uncertain. The CDR3 consists of 13 residues. Germline V gene lookup returns CDR1 GTSNPN and CDR2 SVGIG (reference sequence). Trimming removed 8 bases at V and 2 bases at J, with 16 bases between. CDR3 DNA sequence: TGTGCCGCAGGCGTAAAGGTGCCCTACGAGCAGTACTTC. Protein sequence: CAAGVKVPYEQYF.

The chain employs TRBV2 and TRBJ2-1; the D call may be TRBD1 or TRBD2 (7 bases each). Germline V gives CDR1 SNHLY, CDR2 FYNNEI. V was trimmed by 7 bases and J by 8 bases, leaving 15 bases between them. The CDR3 is 13 residues long. The CDR3 region has the DNA TGTGCCAGCACGGGAGGAAGGGGGCATGAGCAGTTCTTC. It is translated as CASTGGRGHEQFF.

The chain links TRBV28 to TRBJ2-1; 7 bases match TRBD1. The CDR3 is 15 amino acids. Germline V gene data show CDR1 as MDHEN and CDR2 as SYDVKM. Trimming cost V 3 bases and J 3 bases; bases outside gene matches: 5. The CDR3 is CASSFRGNLYNEQFF. The CDR3 DNA is TGTGCCAGCAGTTTCAGGGGGAACCTCTACAATGAGCAGTTCTTC.

The genes are TRBV19 and TRBJ2-7, with 10 bases matching TRBD2. This CDR3 region has 15 residues. Germline CDR1 is LNHDA and CDR2 is SQIVND (reference sequence). V was clipped by 9 bases and J by 5 bases; unmatched bases: 13. In DNA, the CDR3 is TGTGCCAGCGCCCATGGGGGACTAGCGATCAACGAGCAGTACTTC. It codes for CASAHGGLAINEQYF.